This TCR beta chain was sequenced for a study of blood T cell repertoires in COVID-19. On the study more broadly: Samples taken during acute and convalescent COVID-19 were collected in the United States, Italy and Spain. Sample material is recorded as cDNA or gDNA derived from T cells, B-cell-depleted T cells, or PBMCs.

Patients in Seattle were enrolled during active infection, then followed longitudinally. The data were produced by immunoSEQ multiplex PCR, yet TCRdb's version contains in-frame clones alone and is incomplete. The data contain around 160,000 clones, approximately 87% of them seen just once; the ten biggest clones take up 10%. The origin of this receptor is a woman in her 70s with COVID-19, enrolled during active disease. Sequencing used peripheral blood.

CDR3 sequence (DNA): TGTGCCAGCAGCCACCTGGCCGGCGGGTACGAGCAGTACTTC. Its translation: CASSHLAGGYEQYF. V usage is TRBV3-1 (or the pseudogene TRBV3-2) and J usage is TRBJ2-7; TRBD2 might be the D (5 bases). With 3 bases removed from V and 4 bases from J, the gap between germline ends came to 13 bases. CDR3 length: 14 residues. The germline V gene encodes CDR1 LGHDT and CDR2 YNNKEL (reference sequence).